This TCR beta chain comes out of a study of blood T cell repertoires in COVID-19. About the research overall: The cDNA or gDNA used as material had been derived from T cells, B-cell-depleted T cells, or PBMCs.

Clones were read by immunoSEQ multiplex PCR, and TCRdb kept only the in-frame ones, dropping some. The sample has around 57,000 clones, approximately 91% seen once; the top ten hold about 4%. The germline gives CDR1 SEHNR, CDR2 FQNEAQ (reference sequence). The V end lost 1 base, the J end lost 3 bases, and 11 bases lay between the germline ends. The length of the CDR3 is 15 residues. The chain joins TRBV7-9 to TRBJ2-3; D is uncertain. Material for sequencing was peripheral blood. This clonotype was sampled from a man aged 50-60 years with acute or convalescent COVID-19. The CDR3 nucleotides read TGTGCCAGCAGCTTAGGACACCTCGAAACAGATACGCAGTATTTT. This translates into CASSLGHLETDTQYF.